These 22 T cell receptor beta chains originate from one sample sequenced in a study of regulatory T cells in long-lasting Graves disease. The time point denotes: persistent/refractory GD, antithyroid drugs over 5 years with positive TRAb. PBMCs were the source of the RNA used for TCR sequencing. Sequencing libraries for TCR beta were prepared with iRepertoire HTBI primers and Arm-PCR of CDR3 regions. TCRdb redid the calling of the multiplex PCR reads with MiXCR, one entry per CDR3 protein. This sample has a few hundred thousand distinct CDR3 sequences; about a quarter occur once, and the top ten carry approximately 25%. This material consisted of peripheral blood mononuclear cells (PBMCs), taken when the disease was refractory, from a patient treated with antithyroid drugs. These TCRs come from a female donor with Graves disease.

This clonotype has a handful of counts. V is TRBV5-5 and J is TRBJ2-5; the D gene could be TRBD1 or TRBD2 (5 bases each). This CDR3 is 14 amino acids long. V lost 4 bases and J 5 bases, leaving 15 bases between the germline ends. Germline assignment: CDR1 SGHKS and CDR2 YYEKEE (reference sequence). CDR3 nucleotide sequence: TGTGCCAGCAGCCTTGGTGGGGGAATCGAGACCCAGTACTTC. This codes for CASSLGGGIETQYF.

The V gene is TRBV30, the J gene TRBJ1-2, with D perhaps TRBD1 (6 bases). Germline V gene data show CDR1 as GTSNPN and CDR2 as SVGIG (reference sequence). The V and J ends lost 5 bases and 7 bases respectively, with 14 bases between them. The CDR3 sequence is 12 residues long. The CDR3 DNA sequence: TGTGCCTGGGGAACAGGGAGAGGTGGCTACACCTTC. Translated: CAWGTGRGGYTF.

This clonotype was observed a handful of times. The chain recombines TRBV6-2 or TRBV6-3 with TRBJ2-4; 7 bases align to TRBD1. The V and J ends lost 0 bases and 0 bases, in that order; junction bases with no gene match: 11. CDR1 and CDR2 (germline): MNHEY, SVGEGT. The CDR3 loop spans 19 amino acids. CDR3 nucleotide sequence: TGTGCCAGCAGTTACTCCCCGAAACCGGGACAGTTAGCCAAAAACATTCAGTACTTC. Its translation is CASSYSPKPGQLAKNIQYF.

DNA for the CDR3: TGTGCCAGCAGAAGACCGGGACAGGAAACCTACGAGCAGTACTTC. It yields the protein CASRRPGQETYEQYF. The chain couples TRBV6-1 to TRBJ2-7; the match to TRBD1 covers 8 bases. Germline V CDR1 and CDR2: MNHNS, SASEGT. This CDR3 contains 15 residues. The V and J ends lost 6 bases and 2 bases, in that order; junction bases with no gene match: 9.

This clonotype was seen many times. The V and J genes are TRBV27 and TRBJ2-2, with 7 positions matching TRBD2. CDR3 size: 15 residues. With V trimmed by 4 bases and J by 4 bases, 6 bases remained unmatched. Germline V CDR1 and CDR2: MNHEY, SMNVEV (reference sequence). The CDR3 nucleotides are TGTGCCAGCAGTTCTGGGGACTACTTCACCGGGGAGCTGTTTTTT. Translated, it gives CASSSGDYFTGELFF.

In this sample, this clonotype turned up many times. CDR3 sequence reads: CASRQGGTHGYEQYF. DNA for the CDR3: TGTGCCAGTAGACAGGGGGGAACACACGGTTACGAGCAGTACTTC. This sequence joins TRBV28 and TRBJ2-7, with TRBD1 matching 9 bases. V dropped 9 bases and J dropped 4; count of bases not matched to a gene: 13. The CDR3 sequence is 15 residues long. Germline V lookup: CDR1 MDHEN, CDR2 SYDVKM.

This clonotype was seen a handful of times. The chain employs TRBV19 and TRBJ1-1, with a possible D match to TRBD1 (5 bases). Per the germline V gene, CDR1 is LNHDA and CDR2 is SQIVND (reference sequence). V was cut by 6 bases and J by 0 bases, with 17 bases left in between. The CDR3 consists of 16 residues. The CDR3 spells CASSLSGRILNTEAFF. CDR3 in DNA: TGTGCCAGTAGCCTTTCGGGGCGGATATTGAACACTGAAGCTTTCTTT.

J is TRBJ2-2 and V is TRBV5-1; a weak D match, TRBD1 (6 bases). Germline V gene lookup returns CDR1 SGHRS and CDR2 YFSETQ. This CDR3 spans 15 amino acids. V lost 4 bases and J 0 bases, leaving 10 bases between the germline ends. CDR3 DNA: TGCGCCAGCAGCCCGGACAGACCGAACACCGGGGAGCTGTTTTTT. Translating it yields CASSPDRPNTGELFF.

V and J are TRBV5-1 and TRBJ2-5; the D is unclear. V lost 1 base and J 4 bases, leaving 5 bases between the germline ends. The CDR3 is 12 residues long. Germline lookup yields CDR1 SGHRS and CDR2 YFSETQ. The CDR3 bases are TGCGCCAGCAGCTTGAAGGCAGAGACCCAGTACTTC. It encodes CASSLKAETQYF.

There are a few counts of this clonotype. The chain is built from TRBV5-1 and TRBJ1-2; 7 nucleotides agree with TRBD1. The J segment lost 14 bases and the V segment lost 4 bases, leaving 23 bases of the junction unmatched. Per the germline V gene, CDR1 is SGHRS and CDR2 is YFSETQ. This CDR3 has 16 amino acids. CDR3 DNA: TGCGCCAGCAGCCTCAAGGCAGGGGGACAATTTACTGCTCCAACCTTC. Its translation: CASSLKAGGQFTAPTF.

The J gene is TRBJ2-1, the V gene TRBV18, with D unclear. The germline V and J ends were trimmed by 3 bases and 8 bases, with 8 bases remaining between them. Per germline, CDR1 KGHSH and CDR2 LQKENI. The CDR3 covers 12 residues. The CDR3 region has the DNA TGTGCCAGCTCACCGGGTGGGTATGAGCAGTTCTTC. Translated: CASSPGGYEQFF.

Many counts were recorded for this clonotype. The chain employs TRBV18 and TRBJ2-2; D is undetermined. The CDR3 runs 13 residues. With 2 bases removed from V and 4 bases from J, the gap between germline ends came to 5 bases. In germline, CDR1 is KGHSH, CDR2 LQKENI. The CDR3 DNA is TGTGCCAGCTCACCAACTTCCACCGGGGAGCTGTTTTTT. Protein: CASSPTSTGELFF.

The sample holds many counts of this clonotype. The rearrangement links TRBV6-1 to TRBJ1-1; possibly TRBD1 for D (6 bases). In germline, CDR1 is MNHNS, CDR2 SASEGT. This CDR3 contains 15 residues. The V end lost 6 bases, the J end lost 0 bases, and 14 bases lay between the germline ends. CDR3 nucleotide sequence: TGTGCCAGCAGCGGTAACGGACAGTTGAACACTGAAGCTTTCTTT. Its protein product is CASSGNGQLNTEAFF.

This clonotype came up a few times. The J gene is TRBJ2-7, the V gene TRBV12-3 or TRBV12-4; 7 bases agree with TRBD1. The CDR3 runs 14 residues. Losses at the gene ends were 6 bases for V and 0 bases for J; bases not matched to a gene: 5. The CDR3 is CASRVGQNSYEQYF. The CDR3 DNA reads TGTGCCAGCAGAGTGGGACAGAACTCCTACGAGCAGTACTTC.

This clonotype was detected many times. CDR3 region: CASSRDGIYGYTF. The CDR3 DNA reads as TGTGCCAGCAGTCGCGACGGCATTTATGGCTACACCTTC. This chain uses TRBV12-3 or TRBV12-4 with TRBJ1-2, with unresolved D. The germline V and J ends were trimmed by 5 bases and 5 bases, with 12 bases remaining between them. The CDR3 runs to 13 residues.

The chain recombines TRBV6-2 or TRBV6-3 with TRBJ2-2, with D maybe TRBD2 (5 bases). Between the trimmed V and J ends, which lost 2 bases and 3 bases, there was a span of 10 bases. Looked up from germline, CDR1 is MNHEY and CDR2 is SVGEGT. The CDR3 runs 15 residues. CDR3 bases: TGTGCCAGCAGTTACCGGGGAATGCACACCGGGGAGCTGTTTTTT. Translated: CASSYRGMHTGELFF.

J is TRBJ2-7 and V is TRBV29-1; 7 positions agree with TRBD2. Germline V gene data show CDR1 as SQVTM and CDR2 as ANQGSEA. V trimming: 5 bases; J trimming: 1 base; junction bases outside the gene matches: 20. The CDR3 consists of 18 residues. DNA for the CDR3: TGCAGCGTTTTGGAGTGGCAGCGGGAACCTCTGGGATCCTACGAGCAGTACTTC. This gives the protein CSVLEWQREPLGSYEQYF.

As to this clonotype: Since a far larger clone is one base different, this is likely a read error. J is TRBJ2-6 and V is TRBV6-2 or TRBV6-3, with D uncertain. This CDR3 spans 13 amino acids. Per germline, CDR1 MNHEY and CDR2 SVGEGT. The CDR3 loop reads CASRVSRANVLTF. Written as DNA, the CDR3 is TGTGCCAGCAGGGTCTCTAGGGCCAACGTCCTGACTTTC.

To note about this clonotype: With a much larger clone just one base away, this may be a read error. This chain links TRBV28 with TRBJ1-6, with D unresolved. The V end lost 5 bases, the J end lost 8 bases, and 16 bases lay between the germline ends. From germline, CDR1 is MDHEN and CDR2 SYDVKM. The CDR3 has 15 amino acids. CDR3 region: CASSPDPPYDSPLHF. The CDR3 nucleotides are TGTGCCAGCAGTCCGGACCCCCCTTATGATTCACCCCTCCACTTT.

This clonotype occurred many times. V is TRBV6-1 and J is TRBJ1-2; TRBD1 aligns across 7 bases. Trimming cost V 8 bases and J 2 bases; bases outside gene matches: 11. This CDR3 has 15 amino acids. Looked up from germline, CDR1 is MNHNS and CDR2 is SASEGT. Here the CDR3 DNA reads TGTGCCAGCCGGCCTCGGGGACAGCCAAACTATGGCTACACCTTC. This codes for CASRPRGQPNYGYTF.

This clonotype was counted between two and nine times. The V gene is TRBV5-1, the J gene TRBJ2-7; 8 bases are a match to TRBD2. Germline values: CDR1 SGHRS, CDR2 YFSETQ. The CDR3 consists of 18 residues. V lost 3 bases to trimming and J lost 2 bases; unmatched junction nucleotides: 16. The DNA for the CDR3 is TGCGCCAGCAGCTCGATTGGATCTAGCGGGCTTCTAACCTACGAGCAGTACTTC. Translated: CASSSIGSSGLLTYEQYF. Combining the CDR3 with reference TRBV5-1 and TRBJ2-7 gives the whole variable domain KAGVTQTPRYLIKTRGQQVTLSCSPISGHRSVSWYQQTPGQGLQFLFEYFSETQRNKGNFPGRFSGRQFSNSRSEMNVSTLELGDSALYLCASSSIGSSGLLTYEQYFGPGTRLTVT.

A remark on this clonotype: This could be a read error, since a much larger clone is one nucleotide away. The V and J genes are TRBV2 and TRBJ2-2; 7 bases align to TRBD1. CDR3 length: 16 amino acids. Per the germline V gene, CDR1 is SNHLY and CDR2 is FYNNEI. The junction had 6 bases not matched to a gene; V was cut back by 5 bases and J by 0 bases. The CDR3 here is CASSIGGAANTGELFF. The DNA of the CDR3 is TGTGCCAGCAGTATAGGGGGCGCGGCGAACACCGGGGAGCTGTTTTTT.